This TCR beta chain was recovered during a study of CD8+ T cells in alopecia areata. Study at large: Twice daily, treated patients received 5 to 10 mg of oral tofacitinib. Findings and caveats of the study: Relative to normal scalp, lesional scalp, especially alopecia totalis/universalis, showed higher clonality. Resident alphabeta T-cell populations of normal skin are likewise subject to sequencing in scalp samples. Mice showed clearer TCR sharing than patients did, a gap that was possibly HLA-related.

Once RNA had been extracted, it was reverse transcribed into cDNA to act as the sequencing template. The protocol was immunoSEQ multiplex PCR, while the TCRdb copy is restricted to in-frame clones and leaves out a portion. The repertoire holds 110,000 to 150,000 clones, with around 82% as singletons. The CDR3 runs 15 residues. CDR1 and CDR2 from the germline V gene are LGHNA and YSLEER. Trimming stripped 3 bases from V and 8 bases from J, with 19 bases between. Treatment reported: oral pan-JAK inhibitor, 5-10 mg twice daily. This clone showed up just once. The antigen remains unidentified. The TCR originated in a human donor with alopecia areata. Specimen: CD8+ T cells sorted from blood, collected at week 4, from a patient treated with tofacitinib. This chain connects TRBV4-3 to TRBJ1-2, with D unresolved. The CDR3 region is CASSQVMGSLEGYTF. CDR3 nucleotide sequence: TGCGCCAGCAGCCAGGTGATGGGGAGTTTGGAGGGCTACACCTTC.